The TCR beta chain described here comes from a study of blood T cell repertoires in COVID-19. The protocol was immunoSEQ multiplex PCR, while the TCRdb copy is restricted to in-frame clones and leaves out a portion. The repertoire consists of just over 95,000 clones, with about 86% occurring once and the leading ten covering 15%. V was clipped by 4 bases and J by 0 bases, with 13 bases between them. The CDR3 is made up of 16 amino acids. Germline V gene lookup returns CDR1 LGHDT and CDR2 YNNKEL (reference sequence). The V call is TRBV3-1 (or the pseudogene TRBV3-2), the J call TRBJ2-1; TRBD2 is a possible D gene (5 bases). The sample taken for sequencing was peripheral blood. The TCR originated in a human donor in a cohort sampled during active COVID-19. CDR3 sequence: CASSRAGLSSYNEQFF. Here the CDR3 DNA reads TGTGCCAGCAGCCGTGCGGGTCTGAGCTCCTACAATGAGCAGTTCTTC.